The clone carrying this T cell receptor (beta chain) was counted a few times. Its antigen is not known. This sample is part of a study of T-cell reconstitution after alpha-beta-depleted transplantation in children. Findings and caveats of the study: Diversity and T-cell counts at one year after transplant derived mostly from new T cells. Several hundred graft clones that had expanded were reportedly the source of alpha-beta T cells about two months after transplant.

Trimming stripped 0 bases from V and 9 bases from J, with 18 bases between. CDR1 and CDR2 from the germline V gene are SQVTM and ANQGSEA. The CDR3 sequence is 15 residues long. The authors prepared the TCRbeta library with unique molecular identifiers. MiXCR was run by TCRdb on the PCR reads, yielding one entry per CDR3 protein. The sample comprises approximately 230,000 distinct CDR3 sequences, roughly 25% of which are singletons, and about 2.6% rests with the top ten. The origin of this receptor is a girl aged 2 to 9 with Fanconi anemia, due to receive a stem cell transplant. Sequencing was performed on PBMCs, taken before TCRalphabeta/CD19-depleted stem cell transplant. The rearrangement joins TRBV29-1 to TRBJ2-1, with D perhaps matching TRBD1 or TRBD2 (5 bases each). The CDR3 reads CSVEESLGAGGEQFF. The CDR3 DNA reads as TGCAGCGTTGAAGAGAGTTTAGGGGCTGGGGGTGAGCAGTTCTTC.